This T cell receptor beta chain was recovered during a study of OX40 agonist ivuxolimab in advanced cancers. The study's findings and limits: Expanded peripheral T cell antigen specificity was not determined.

On this clone itself: Its antigen is as yet unknown. Other DNA sequences from this sample encode an identical CDR3 as well.

There are 14 residues in the CDR3. Germline V gene data show CDR1 as MNHEY and CDR2 as SVGAGI. V was trimmed by 4 bases and J by 2 bases, leaving 11 bases between them. TCRdb's table, derived via immunoSEQ multiplex PCR, lists solely in-frame clones and lacks some. Here the sample spans 35,000 or so clones, around 80% being singletons. The starting material was CD4+ or CD8+ T cells sorted from blood, obtained in a trial of the OX40 agonist ivuxolimab. This chain joins TRBV6-5 and TRBJ1-1; D ambiguous. This TCR came from an adult with an advanced solid tumor such as melanoma, head and neck, liver or kidney cancer. CDR3: CASSSPGLNTEAFF. CDR3 DNA sequence: TGTGCCAGCAGTTCACCGGGCCTCAACACTGAAGCTTTCTTT.